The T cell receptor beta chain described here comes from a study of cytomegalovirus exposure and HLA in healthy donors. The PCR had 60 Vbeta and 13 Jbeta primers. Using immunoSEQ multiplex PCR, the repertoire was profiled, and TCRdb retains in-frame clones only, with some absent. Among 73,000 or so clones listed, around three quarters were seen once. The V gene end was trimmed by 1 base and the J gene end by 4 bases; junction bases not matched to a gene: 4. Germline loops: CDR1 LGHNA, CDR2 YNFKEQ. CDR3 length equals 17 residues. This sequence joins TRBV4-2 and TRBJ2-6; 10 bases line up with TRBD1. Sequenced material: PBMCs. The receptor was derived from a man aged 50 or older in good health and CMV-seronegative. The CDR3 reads CASSQGTGGEGANVLTF. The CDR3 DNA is TGTGCCAGCAGCCAAGGGACAGGGGGAGAAGGGGCCAACGTCCTGACTTTC.